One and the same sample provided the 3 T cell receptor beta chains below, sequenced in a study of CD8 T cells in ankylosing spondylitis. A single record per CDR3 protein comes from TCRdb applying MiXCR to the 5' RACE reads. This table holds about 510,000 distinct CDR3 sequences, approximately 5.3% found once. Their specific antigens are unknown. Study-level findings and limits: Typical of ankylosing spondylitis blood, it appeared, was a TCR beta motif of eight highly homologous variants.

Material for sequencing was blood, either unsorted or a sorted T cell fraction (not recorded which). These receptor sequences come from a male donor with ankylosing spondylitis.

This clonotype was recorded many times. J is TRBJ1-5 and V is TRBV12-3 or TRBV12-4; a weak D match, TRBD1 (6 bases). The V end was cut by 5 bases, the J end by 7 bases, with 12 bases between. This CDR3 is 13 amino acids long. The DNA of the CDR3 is TGTGCCAGCAGTCCAGGGGAAGGGCAGCCCCAGCATTTT. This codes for CASSPGEGQPQHF.

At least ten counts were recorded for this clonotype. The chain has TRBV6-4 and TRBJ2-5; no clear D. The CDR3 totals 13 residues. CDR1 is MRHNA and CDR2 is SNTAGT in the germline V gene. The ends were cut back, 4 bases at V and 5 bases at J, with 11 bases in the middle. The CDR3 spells CASSVEFGETQYF. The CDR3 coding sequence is TGTGCCAGCAGTGTTGAGTTCGGGGAGACCCAGTACTTC.

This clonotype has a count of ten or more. The CDR3 DNA reads TGCAGTGCTAGTTCTAGCGGGGTATACGAGCAGTACTTC. Protein product: CSASSSGVYEQYF. The chain links TRBV20-1 to TRBJ2-7; 9 positions match TRBD2. The CDR3 totals 13 residues. After removal of 3 bases from V and 4 bases from J, the junction contained 4 bases not matched to a gene. Germline assignment: CDR1 DFQATT and CDR2 SNEGSKA (reference sequence).